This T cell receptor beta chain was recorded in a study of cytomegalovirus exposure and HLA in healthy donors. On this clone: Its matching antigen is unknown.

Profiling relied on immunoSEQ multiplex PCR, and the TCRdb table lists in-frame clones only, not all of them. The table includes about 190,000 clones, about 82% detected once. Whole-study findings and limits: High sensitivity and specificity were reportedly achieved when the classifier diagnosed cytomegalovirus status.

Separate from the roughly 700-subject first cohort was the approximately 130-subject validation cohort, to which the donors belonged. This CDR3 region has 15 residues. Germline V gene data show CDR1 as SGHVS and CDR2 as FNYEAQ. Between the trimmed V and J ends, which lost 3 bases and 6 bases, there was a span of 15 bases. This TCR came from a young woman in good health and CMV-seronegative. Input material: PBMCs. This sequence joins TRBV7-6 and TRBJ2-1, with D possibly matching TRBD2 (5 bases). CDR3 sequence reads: CASSFVSEGPNEQFF. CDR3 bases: TGTGCCAGCAGCTTTGTCAGCGAGGGCCCCAATGAGCAGTTCTTC.